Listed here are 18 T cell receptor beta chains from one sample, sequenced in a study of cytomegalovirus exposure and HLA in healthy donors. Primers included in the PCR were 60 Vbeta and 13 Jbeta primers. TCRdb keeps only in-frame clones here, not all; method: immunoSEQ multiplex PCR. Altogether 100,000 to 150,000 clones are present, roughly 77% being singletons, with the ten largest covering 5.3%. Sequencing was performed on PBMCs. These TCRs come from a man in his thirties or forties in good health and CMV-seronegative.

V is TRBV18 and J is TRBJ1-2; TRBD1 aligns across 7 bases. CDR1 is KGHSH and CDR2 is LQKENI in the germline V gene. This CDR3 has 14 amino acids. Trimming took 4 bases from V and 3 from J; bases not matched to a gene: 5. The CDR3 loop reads CASSRNRGDYGYTF. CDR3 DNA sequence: TGTGCCAGCTCACGAAACAGGGGTGACTATGGCTACACCTTC. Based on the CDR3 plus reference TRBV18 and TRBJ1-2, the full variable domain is NAGVMQNPRHLVRRRGQEARLRCSPMKGHSHVYWYRQLPEEGLKFMVYLQKENIIDESGMPKERFSAEFPKEGPSILRIQQVVRGDSAAYFCASSRNRGDYGYTFGSGTRLTVV.

The CDR3 sequence is CASSGTGVPINQPQHF. The CDR3 bases are TGTGCCAGCAGCGGGACAGGGGTTCCTATCAATCAGCCCCAGCATTTT. The rearrangement uses TRBV2 and TRBJ1-5; 10 bases match TRBD1. The germline gives CDR1 SNHLY, CDR2 FYNNEI. J was trimmed by 3 bases and V by 6 bases; bases with no gene match: 8. This CDR3 is built from 16 residues.

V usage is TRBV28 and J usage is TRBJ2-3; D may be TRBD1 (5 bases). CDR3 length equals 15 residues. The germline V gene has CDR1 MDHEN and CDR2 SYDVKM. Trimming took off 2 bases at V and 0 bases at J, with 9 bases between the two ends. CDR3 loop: CASSLLQGSTDTQYF. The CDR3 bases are TGTGCCAGCAGTTTACTGCAGGGTAGCACAGATACGCAGTATTTT. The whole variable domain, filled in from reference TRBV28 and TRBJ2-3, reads DVKVTQSSRYLVKRTGEKVFLECVQDMDHENMFWYRQDPGLGLRLIYFSYDVKMKEKGDIPEGYSVSREKKERFSLILESASTNQTSMYLCASSLLQGSTDTQYFGPGTRLTVL.

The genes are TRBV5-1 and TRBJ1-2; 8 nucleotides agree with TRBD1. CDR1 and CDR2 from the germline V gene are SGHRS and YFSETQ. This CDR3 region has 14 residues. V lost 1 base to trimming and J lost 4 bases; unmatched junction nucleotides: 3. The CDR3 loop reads CASSLFDRGYGYTF. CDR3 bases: TGCGCCAGCAGCTTGTTCGACAGGGGCTATGGCTACACCTTC.

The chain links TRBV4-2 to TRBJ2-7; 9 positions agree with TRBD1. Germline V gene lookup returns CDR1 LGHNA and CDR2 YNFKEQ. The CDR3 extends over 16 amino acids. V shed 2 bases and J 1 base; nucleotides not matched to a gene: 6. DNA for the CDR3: TGTGCCAGCAGCCAACTATTACAGGGGGCGTCCTACGAGCAGTACTTC. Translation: CASSQLLQGASYEQYF.

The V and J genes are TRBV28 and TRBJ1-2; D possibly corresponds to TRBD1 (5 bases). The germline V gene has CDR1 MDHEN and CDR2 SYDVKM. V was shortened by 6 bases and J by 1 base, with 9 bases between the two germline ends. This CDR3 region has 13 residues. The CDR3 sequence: CASRVTVNYGYTF. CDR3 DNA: TGTGCCAGCAGGGTGACAGTTAACTATGGCTACACCTTC.

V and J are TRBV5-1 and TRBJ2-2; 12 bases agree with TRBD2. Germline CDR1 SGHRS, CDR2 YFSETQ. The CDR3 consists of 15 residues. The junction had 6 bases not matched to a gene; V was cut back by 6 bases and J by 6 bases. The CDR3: CASKPSGGAAGELFF. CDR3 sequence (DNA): TGCGCCAGCAAGCCTAGCGGGGGGGCCGCCGGGGAGCTGTTTTTT.

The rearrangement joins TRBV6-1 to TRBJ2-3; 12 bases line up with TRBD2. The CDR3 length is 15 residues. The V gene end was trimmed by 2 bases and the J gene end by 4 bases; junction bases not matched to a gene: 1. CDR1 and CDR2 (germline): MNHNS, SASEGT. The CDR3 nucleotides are TGTGCCAGCAGTGAAACTAGCGGGGGGCCAGATACGCAGTATTTT. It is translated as CASSETSGGPDTQYF.

Here the CDR3 reads CASSKFSSFGQNTEAFF. CDR3 DNA: TGTGCCAGCTCAAAGTTTTCCTCCTTTGGGCAGAACACTGAAGCTTTCTTT. The chain links TRBV28 to TRBJ1-1; D gene uncertain. The CDR3 runs 17 residues. V was cut by 8 bases and J by 1 base, with 23 bases left in between. The germline V gene encodes CDR1 MDHEN and CDR2 SYDVKM.

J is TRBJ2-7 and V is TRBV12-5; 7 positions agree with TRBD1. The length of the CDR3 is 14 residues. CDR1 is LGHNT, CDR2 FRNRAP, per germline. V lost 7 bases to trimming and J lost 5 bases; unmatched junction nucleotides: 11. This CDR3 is CASAPDRDGNEQYF. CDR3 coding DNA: TGTGCTAGTGCTCCTGACAGGGACGGCAACGAGCAGTACTTC. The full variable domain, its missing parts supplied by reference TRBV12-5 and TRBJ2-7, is DARVTQTPRHKVTEMGQEVTMRCQPILGHNTVFWYRQTMMQGLELLAYFRNRAPLDDSGMPKDRFSAEMPDATLATLKIQPSEPRDSAVYFCASAPDRDGNEQYFGPGTRLTVT.

This chain's CDR3 is CASSELGGSNEKLFF. CDR3 in DNA: TGTGCCAGCAGTGAATTAGGGGGTTCTAATGAAAAACTGTTTTTT. The chain combines TRBV25-1 with TRBJ1-4, with D perhaps TRBD1 (6 bases). V shed 1 base and J shed 3 bases, with 9 bases lying between them. Germline V gives CDR1 MGHDK, CDR2 SYGVNS. The length of the CDR3 is 15 residues.

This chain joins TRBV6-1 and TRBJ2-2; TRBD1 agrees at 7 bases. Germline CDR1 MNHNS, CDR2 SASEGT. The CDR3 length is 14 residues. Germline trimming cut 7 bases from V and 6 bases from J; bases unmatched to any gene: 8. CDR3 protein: CASTQDRPPGELFF. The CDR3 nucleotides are TGTGCCAGCACACAGGACAGGCCCCCCGGGGAGCTGTTTTTT.

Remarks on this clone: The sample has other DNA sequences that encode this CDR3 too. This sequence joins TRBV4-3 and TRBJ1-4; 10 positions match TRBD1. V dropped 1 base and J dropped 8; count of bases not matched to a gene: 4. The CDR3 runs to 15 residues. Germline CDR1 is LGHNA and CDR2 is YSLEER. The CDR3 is CASSQGDRGGEKLFF. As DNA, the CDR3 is TGCGCCAGCAGCCAAGGGGACAGGGGAGGAGAAAAACTGTTTTTT.

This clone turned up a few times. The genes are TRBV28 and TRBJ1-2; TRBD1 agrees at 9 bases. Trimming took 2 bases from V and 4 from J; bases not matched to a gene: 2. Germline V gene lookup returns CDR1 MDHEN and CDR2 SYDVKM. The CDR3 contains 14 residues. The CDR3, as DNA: TGTGCCAGCAGTTTAGGGACAGGGAGCTATGGCTACACCTTC. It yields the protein CASSLGTGSYGYTF.

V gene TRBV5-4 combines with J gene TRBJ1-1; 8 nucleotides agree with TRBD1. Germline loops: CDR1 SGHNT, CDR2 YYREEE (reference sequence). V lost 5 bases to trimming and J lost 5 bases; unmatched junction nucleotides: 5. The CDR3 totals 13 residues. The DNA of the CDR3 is TGTGCCAGCAGGGCTGACAGGGGTACTGAAGCTTTCTTT. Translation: CASRADRGTEAFF.

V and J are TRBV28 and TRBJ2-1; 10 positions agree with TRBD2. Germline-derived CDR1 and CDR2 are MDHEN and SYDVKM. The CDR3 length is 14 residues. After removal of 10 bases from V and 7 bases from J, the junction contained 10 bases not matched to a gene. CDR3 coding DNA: TGTGCCACCGTTTCTAGCGGGAGCGAGAATGAGCAGTTCTTC. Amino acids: CATVSSGSENEQFF.

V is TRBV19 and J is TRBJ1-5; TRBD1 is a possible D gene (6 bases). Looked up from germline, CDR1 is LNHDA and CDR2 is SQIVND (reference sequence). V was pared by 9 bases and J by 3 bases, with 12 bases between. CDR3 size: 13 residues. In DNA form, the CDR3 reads TGTGCCAGCGCAACAGGGTTCAATCAGCCCCAGCATTTT. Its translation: CASATGFNQPQHF.

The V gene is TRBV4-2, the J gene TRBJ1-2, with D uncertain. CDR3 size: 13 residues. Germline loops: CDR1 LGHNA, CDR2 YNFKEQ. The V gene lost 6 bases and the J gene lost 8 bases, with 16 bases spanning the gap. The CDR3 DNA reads TGTGCCAGCAGAGACTCTGACCGAGAGGGCTACACCTTC. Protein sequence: CASRDSDREGYTF.